This T cell receptor beta chain was sequenced for a study of tumor-infiltrating lymphocytes in primary liver carcinoma. Overall study context: Staging of the tumors gave T1-T3 N0M0, with widths of roughly 4.2 to 11 cm.

Losses at the gene ends were 7 bases for V and 7 bases for J; bases not matched to a gene: 18. This CDR3 has 16 amino acids. From germline, CDR1 is SGHAT and CDR2 FQNNGV. As regards this clonotype: As yet, its antigen is unknown.

Between roughly 20 and 30 mg of unsorted bulk tissue served as the source from which RNA and DNA were co-extracted. Patients diagnosed with primary liver carcinoma received treatment through surgical resection. TCR beta cDNA was made from approximately 540 ng total RNA with a constant-region primer. TCR beta libraries came from three nested multiplex PCR rounds using slightly modified ARM-PCR. Use of TRBV1-TRBV30 forward primers with a C-beta reverse primer characterized the first two PCR rounds, which lasted about 10 cycles each. TCRdb itself ran the multiplex PCR reads through MiXCR, one entry per CDR3 protein. The sample includes about 20,000 distinct CDR3 sequences, 79% of them seen just once. Overall study results and limits: The study found tumor-adjacent and tumor-blood pairs overlapped less than tumor region pairs. Blood trailed tumors significantly in top-250-clone fraction (p = 0.039).

The chain links TRBV11-2 to TRBJ2-7; 8 nucleotides match TRBD2. The specimen sequenced was liver tumor tissue from sampling region 4. The subset is: tumor region T4, right-lateral pole. The sequence was obtained from a woman aged 25 to 39 with primary liver carcinoma and hepatitis B virus infection. CDR3 in amino acids: CASTTPVREARGEQYF. CDR3 in DNA: TGTGCCAGCACGACTCCTGTGCGGGAGGCAAGGGGGGAGCAGTACTTC. Looking up the rest from reference TRBV11-2 and TRBJ2-7 gives the full variable domain: EAGVAQSPRYKIIEKRQSVAFWCNPISGHATLYWYQQILGQGPKLLIQFQNNGVVDDSQLPKDRFSAERLKGVDSTLKIQPAKLEDSAVYLCASTTPVREARGEQYFGPGTRLTVT.